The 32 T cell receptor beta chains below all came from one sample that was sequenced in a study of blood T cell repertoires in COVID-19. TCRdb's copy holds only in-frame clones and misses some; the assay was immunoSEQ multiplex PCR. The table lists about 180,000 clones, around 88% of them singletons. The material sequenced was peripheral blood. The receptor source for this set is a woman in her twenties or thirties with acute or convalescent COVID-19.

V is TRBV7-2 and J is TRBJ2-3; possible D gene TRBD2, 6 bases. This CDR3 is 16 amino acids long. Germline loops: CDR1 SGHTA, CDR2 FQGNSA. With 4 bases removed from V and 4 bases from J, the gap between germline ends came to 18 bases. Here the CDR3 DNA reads TGTGCCAGCAGCTCCTTAGCGGCCAGAGGGGCAGATACGCAGTATTTT. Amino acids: CASSSLAARGADTQYF. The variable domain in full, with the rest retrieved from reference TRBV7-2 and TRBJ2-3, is GAGVSQSPSNKVTEKGKDVELRCDPISGHTALYWYRQSLGQGLEFLIYFQGNSAPDKSGLPSDRFSAERTGGSVSTLTIQRTQQEDSAVYLCASSSLAARGADTQYFGPGTRLTVL.

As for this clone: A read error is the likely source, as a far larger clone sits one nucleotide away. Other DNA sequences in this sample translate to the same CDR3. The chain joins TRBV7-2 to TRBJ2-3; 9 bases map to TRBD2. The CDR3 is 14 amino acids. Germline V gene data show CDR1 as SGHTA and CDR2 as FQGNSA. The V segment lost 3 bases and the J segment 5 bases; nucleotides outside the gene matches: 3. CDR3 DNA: TGTGCCAGCAGCTTGGCGGGAGGGGTAGATACGCAGTATTTT. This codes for CASSLAGGVDTQYF.

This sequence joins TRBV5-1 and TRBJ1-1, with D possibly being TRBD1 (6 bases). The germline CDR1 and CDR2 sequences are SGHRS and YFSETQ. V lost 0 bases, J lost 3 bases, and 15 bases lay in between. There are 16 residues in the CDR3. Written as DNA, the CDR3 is TGCGCCAGCAGCTTGGTCCTTACAGGGCCGGACACTGAAGCTTTCTTT. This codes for CASSLVLTGPDTEAFF.

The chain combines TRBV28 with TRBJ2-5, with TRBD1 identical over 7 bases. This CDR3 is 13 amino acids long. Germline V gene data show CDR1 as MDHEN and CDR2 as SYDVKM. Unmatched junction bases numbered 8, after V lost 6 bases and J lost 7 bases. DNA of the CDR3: TGTGCCAGCAGATCACAGGGGAGCGGGACCCAGTACTTC. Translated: CASRSQGSGTQYF. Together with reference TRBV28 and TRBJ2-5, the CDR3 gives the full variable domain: DVKVTQSSRYLVKRTGEKVFLECVQDMDHENMFWYRQDPGLGLRLIYFSYDVKMKEKGDIPEGYSVSREKKERFSLILESASTNQTSMYLCASRSQGSGTQYFGPGTRLLVL.

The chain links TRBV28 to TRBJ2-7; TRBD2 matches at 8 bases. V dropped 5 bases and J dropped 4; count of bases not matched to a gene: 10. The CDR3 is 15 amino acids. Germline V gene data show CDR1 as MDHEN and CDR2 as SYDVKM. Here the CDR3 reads CASSDLAGRLYEQYF. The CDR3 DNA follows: TGTGCCAGCAGTGATTTAGCGGGGAGACTTTACGAGCAGTACTTC.

The DNA of the CDR3 is TGTGCCAGCAGTGAAACAGACGAGCAGTACTTC. Its protein product is CASSETDEQYF. The chain employs TRBV6-1 and TRBJ2-7, with unresolved D. V was trimmed by 2 bases and J by 5 bases, leaving 4 bases between them. This CDR3 region has 11 residues. CDR1 and CDR2 (germline): MNHNS, SASEGT.

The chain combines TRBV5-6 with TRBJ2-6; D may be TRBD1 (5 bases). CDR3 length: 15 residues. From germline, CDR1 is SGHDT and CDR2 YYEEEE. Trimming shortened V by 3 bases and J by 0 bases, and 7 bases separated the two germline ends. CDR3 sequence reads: CASSSGASGANVLTF. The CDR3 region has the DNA TGTGCCAGCAGCTCTGGGGCCTCTGGGGCCAACGTCCTGACTTTC.

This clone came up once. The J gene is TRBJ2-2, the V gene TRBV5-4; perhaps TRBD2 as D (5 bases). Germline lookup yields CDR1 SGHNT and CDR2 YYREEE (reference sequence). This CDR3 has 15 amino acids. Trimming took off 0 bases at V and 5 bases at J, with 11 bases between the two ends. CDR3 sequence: CASSLGLRKTGELFF. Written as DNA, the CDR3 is TGTGCCAGCAGCTTGGGACTACGCAAGACCGGGGAGCTGTTTTTT.

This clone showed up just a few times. The CDR3 sequence is CASIQDSEAFF. Here the CDR3 DNA reads TGTGCCAGCATTCAGGACAGCGAAGCTTTCTTT. The chain employs TRBV3-1 (or the pseudogene TRBV3-2) and TRBJ1-1; possibly TRBD1 for D (6 bases). The CDR3 contains 11 residues. Trimming pared 7 bases from V and 8 bases from J, leaving 11 bases between. CDR1 LGHDT and CDR2 YNNKEL come from the germline V gene (reference sequence).

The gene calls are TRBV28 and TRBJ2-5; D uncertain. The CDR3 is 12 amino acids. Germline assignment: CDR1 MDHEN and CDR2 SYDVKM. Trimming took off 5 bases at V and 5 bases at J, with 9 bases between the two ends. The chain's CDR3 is CASSPRVETQYF. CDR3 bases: TGTGCCAGCAGTCCAAGAGTGGAGACCCAGTACTTC. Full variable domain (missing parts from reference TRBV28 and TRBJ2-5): DVKVTQSSRYLVKRTGEKVFLECVQDMDHENMFWYRQDPGLGLRLIYFSYDVKMKEKGDIPEGYSVSREKKERFSLILESASTNQTSMYLCASSPRVETQYFGPGTRLLVL.

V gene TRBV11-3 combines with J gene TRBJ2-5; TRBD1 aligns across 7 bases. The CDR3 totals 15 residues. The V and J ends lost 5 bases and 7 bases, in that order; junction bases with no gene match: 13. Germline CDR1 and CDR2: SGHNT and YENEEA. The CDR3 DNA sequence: TGTGCCAGCAGCCCCGCCGGGACAGCTTCGGGGACCCAGTACTTC. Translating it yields CASSPAGTASGTQYF. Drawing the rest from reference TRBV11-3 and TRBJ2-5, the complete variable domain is EAGVVQSPRYKIIEKKQPVAFWCNPISGHNTLYWYLQNLGQGPELLIRYENEEAVDDSQLPKDRFSAERLKGVDSTLKIQPAELGDSAVYLCASSPAGTASGTQYFGPGTRLLVL.

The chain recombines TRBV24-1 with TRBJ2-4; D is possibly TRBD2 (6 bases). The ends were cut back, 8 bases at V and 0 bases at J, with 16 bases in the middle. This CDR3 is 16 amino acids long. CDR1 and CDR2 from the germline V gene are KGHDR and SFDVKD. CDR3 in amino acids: CATNLAGLLAKNIQYF. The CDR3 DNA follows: TGTGCCACCAATTTGGCGGGGCTTTTAGCCAAAAACATTCAGTACTTC.

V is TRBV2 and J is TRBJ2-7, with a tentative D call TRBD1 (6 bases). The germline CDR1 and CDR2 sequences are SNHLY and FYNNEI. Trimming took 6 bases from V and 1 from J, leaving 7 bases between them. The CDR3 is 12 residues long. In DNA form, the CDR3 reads TGTGCCAGCAGAGGGACATCCTACGAGCAGTACTTC. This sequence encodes CASRGTSYEQYF.

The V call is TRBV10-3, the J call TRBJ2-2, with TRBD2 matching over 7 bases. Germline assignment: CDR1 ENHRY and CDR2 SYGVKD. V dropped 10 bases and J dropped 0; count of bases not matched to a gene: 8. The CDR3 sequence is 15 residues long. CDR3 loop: CASGREGTNTGELFF. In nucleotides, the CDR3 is TGTGCCAGCGGCAGGGAGGGTACGAACACCGGGGAGCTGTTTTTT.

The DNA of the CDR3 is TGTGCCAGCAAAAAGTTCACAGGGAATGGGAACTATGGCTACACCTTC. It encodes CASKKFTGNGNYGYTF. The chain combines TRBV2 with TRBJ1-2; possible D gene TRBD1, 6 bases. The germline CDR1 and CDR2 sequences are SNHLY and FYNNEI. The CDR3 is made up of 16 amino acids. The V end lost 7 bases, the J end lost 2 bases, and 20 bases lay between the germline ends.

The CDR3 is CASTTHERTGELFF. The CDR3 DNA sequence: TGTGCCAGCACCACTCACGAACGGACCGGGGAGCTGTTTTTT. The V and J genes are TRBV28 and TRBJ2-2; D is unresolved. The CDR3 spans 14 residues. Trimming took 7 bases from V and 5 from J, leaving 14 bases between them. Germline-derived CDR1 and CDR2 are MDHEN and SYDVKM.

CDR3 residues: CASSSLAGGPYEQYF. The CDR3 DNA follows: TGCGCCAGCAGCTCGCTAGCGGGAGGACCCTACGAGCAGTACTTC. The chain links TRBV5-1 to TRBJ2-7; 11 bases line up with TRBD2. Germline lookup yields CDR1 SGHRS and CDR2 YFSETQ. There are 15 residues in the CDR3. V lost 3 bases, J lost 2 bases, and 4 bases stayed unmatched.

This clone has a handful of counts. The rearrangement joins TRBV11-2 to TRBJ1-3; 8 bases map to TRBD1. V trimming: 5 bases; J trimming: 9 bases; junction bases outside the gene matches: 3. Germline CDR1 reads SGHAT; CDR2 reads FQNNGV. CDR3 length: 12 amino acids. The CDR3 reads CASSGQGATIYF. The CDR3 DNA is TGTGCCAGCAGCGGGCAGGGGGCCACCATATATTTT.

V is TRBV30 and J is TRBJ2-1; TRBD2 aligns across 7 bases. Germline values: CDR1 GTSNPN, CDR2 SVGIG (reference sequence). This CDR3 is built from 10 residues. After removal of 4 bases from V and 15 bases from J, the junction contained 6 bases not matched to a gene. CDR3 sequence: CAWTGTITFF. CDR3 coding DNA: TGTGCCTGGACCGGGACTATAACGTTCTTC.

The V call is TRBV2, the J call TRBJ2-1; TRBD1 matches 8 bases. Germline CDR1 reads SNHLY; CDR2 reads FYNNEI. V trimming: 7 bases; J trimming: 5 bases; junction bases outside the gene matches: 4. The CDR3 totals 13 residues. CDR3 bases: TGTGCCAGCAACAGGGGGGCAGACAATGAGCAGTTCTTC. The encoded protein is CASNRGADNEQFF.

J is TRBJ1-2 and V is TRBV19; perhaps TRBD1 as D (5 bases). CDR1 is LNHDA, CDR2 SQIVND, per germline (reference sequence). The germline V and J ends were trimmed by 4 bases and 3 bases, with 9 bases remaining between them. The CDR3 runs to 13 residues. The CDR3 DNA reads TGTGCCAGTAGTACAGGGTTTGACTATGGCTACACCTTC. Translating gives CASSTGFDYGYTF.

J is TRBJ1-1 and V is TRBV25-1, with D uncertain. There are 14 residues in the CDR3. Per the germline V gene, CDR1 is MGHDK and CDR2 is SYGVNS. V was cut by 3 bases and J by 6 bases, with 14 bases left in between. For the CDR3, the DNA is TGTGCCAGCAGTGACCAAGAGGCAACCCCTGAAGCTTTCTTT. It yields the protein CASSDQEATPEAFF.

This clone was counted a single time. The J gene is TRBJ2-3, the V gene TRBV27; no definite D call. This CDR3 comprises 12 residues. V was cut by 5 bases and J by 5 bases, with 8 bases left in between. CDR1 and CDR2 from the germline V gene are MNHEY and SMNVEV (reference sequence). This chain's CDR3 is CASSISGDTQYF. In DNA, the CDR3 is TGTGCCAGCAGTATCTCCGGAGATACGCAGTATTTT.

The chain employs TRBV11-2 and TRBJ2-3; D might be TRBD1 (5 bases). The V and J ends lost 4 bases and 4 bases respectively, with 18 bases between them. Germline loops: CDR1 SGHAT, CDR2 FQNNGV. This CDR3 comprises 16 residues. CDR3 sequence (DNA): TGTGCCAGCAGCTCACCGGGCCAGCAGGGCCCAGATACGCAGTATTTT. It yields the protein CASSSPGQQGPDTQYF.

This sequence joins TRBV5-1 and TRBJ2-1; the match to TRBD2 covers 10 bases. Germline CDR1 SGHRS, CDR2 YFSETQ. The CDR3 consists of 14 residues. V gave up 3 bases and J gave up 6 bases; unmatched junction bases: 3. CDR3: CASSYLAGGNEQFF. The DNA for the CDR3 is TGCGCCAGCAGCTACTTAGCGGGAGGCAATGAGCAGTTCTTC.

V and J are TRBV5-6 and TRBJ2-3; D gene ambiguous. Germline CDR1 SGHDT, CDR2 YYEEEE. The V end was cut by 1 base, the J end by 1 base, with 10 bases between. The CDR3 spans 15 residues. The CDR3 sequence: CASSLPFRGTDTQYF. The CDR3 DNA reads TGTGCCAGCAGCTTGCCTTTTAGAGGCACAGATACGCAGTATTTT.

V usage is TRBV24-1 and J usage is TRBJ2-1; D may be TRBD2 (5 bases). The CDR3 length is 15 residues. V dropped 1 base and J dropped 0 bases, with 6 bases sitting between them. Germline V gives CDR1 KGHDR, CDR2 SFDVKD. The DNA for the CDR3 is TGTGCCACCAGTGATTTCAGCGGCTCCTACAATGAGCAGTTCTTC. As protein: CATSDFSGSYNEQFF.

Written as DNA, the CDR3 is TGTGCCAGCAGTCTCGACAGACTCAAGTACTTC. Encoded protein: CASSLDRLKYF. The V and J genes are TRBV2 and TRBJ2-7; D is perhaps TRBD1 (5 bases). Germline CDR1 and CDR2: SNHLY and FYNNEI. V was trimmed by 5 bases and J by 11 bases, leaving 13 bases between them. CDR3 size: 11 residues. Filled out from reference TRBV2 and TRBJ2-7, the complete variable domain reads EPEVTQTPSHQVTQMGQEVILRCVPISNHLYFYWYRQILGQKVEFLVSFYNNEISEKSEIFDDQFSVERPDGSNFTLKIRSTKLEDSAMYFCASSLDRLKYFGPGTRLTVT.

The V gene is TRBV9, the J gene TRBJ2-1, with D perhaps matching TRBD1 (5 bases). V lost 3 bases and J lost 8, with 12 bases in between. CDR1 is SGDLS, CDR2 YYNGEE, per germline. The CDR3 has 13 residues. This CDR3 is CASSAGGAHEQFF. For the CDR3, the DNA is TGTGCCAGCAGCGCAGGTGGGGCACATGAGCAGTTCTTC.

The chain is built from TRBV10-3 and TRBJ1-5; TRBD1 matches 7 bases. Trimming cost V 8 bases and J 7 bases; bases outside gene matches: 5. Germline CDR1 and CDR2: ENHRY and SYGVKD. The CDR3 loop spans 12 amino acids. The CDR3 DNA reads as TGTGCCATCGGACAGGAGCCGCAGCCCCAGCATTTT. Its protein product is CAIGQEPQPQHF.

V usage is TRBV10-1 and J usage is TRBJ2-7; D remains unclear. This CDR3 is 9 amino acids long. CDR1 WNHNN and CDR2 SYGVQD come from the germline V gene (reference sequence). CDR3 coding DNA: TGCGTCCACTGTAACGAGCAGTACTTC. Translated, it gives CVHCNEQYF.

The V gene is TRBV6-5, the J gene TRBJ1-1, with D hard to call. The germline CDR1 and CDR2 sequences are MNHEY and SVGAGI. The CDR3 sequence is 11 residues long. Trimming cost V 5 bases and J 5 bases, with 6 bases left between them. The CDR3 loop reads CASSPYTEAFF. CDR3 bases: TGTGCCAGCAGTCCTTATACTGAAGCTTTCTTT.